Below, 20 T cell receptor beta chains from the same sample are listed, as sequenced in a study of blood T cell repertoires in COVID-19. This table comes from immunoSEQ multiplex PCR, and its TCRdb copy is limited to in-frame clones, with some not included. Among 300,000 to 500,000 clones listed, around 90% were seen once. Material: PBMCs or T cells enriched from blood (not recorded which). Receptors originate from a woman in her thirties or forties with acute COVID-19.

This chain uses TRBV7-9 with TRBJ2-5; 8 bases fit TRBD2. J lost 5 bases, V lost 5 bases, and 10 bases had no gene match. The length of the CDR3 is 15 residues. Germline V gene data show CDR1 as SEHNR and CDR2 as FQNEAQ (reference sequence). The CDR3 nucleotides read TGTGCCAGCAGCCCCGATAGCGGGGTTGGCGAGACCCAGTACTTC. Translating gives CASSPDSGVGETQYF. Complete variable domain (other parts from reference TRBV7-9 and TRBJ2-5): DTGVSQNPRHKITKRGQNVTFRCDPISEHNRLYWYRQTLGQGPEFLTYFQNEAQLEKSRLLSDRFSAERPKGSFSTLEIQRTEQGDSAMYLCASSPDSGVGETQYFGPGTRLLVL.

The chain is built from TRBV19 and TRBJ2-4; 7 bases are shared with TRBD1. Germline assignment: CDR1 LNHDA and CDR2 SQIVND (reference sequence). This CDR3 is 17 amino acids long. Trimming cost V 1 base and J 1 base; bases outside gene matches: 7. CDR3 protein: CASSIGQGIVAKNIQYF. The CDR3 nucleotides read TGTGCCAGTAGTATAGGACAGGGAATCGTGGCCAAAAACATTCAGTACTTC.

The rearrangement uses TRBV5-4 and TRBJ2-2; tentatively, D is TRBD2 (6 bases). Germline loops: CDR1 SGHNT, CDR2 YYREEE (reference sequence). Trimming removed 6 bases from V and 7 bases from J, with 19 bases in between. The CDR3 is made up of 15 amino acids. The CDR3 protein is CASTLPGAGHGELFF. CDR3 sequence (DNA): TGTGCCAGCACCCTCCCTGGGGCGGGGCACGGGGAGCTGTTTTTT.

V is TRBV15 and J is TRBJ1-1; D not resolved. Germline CDR1 reads LNHNV; CDR2 reads YYDKDF (reference sequence). CDR3 size: 14 residues. The V and J ends lost 0 bases and 1 base respectively, with 6 bases between them. CDR3 DNA: TGTGCCACCAGCAGAGATTTCGGGAACACTGAAGCTTTCTTT. It encodes CATSRDFGNTEAFF.

The chain joins TRBV25-1 to TRBJ1-1; possible D gene TRBD1, 5 bases. The germline V gene encodes CDR1 MGHDK and CDR2 SYGVNS. There are 14 residues in the CDR3. The ends were cut back, 6 bases at V and 10 bases at J, with 21 bases in the middle. The CDR3 here is CASSLDRRGPGAFF. The CDR3 DNA follows: TGTGCCAGCAGCCTAGATAGAAGGGGCCCCGGAGCTTTCTTT.

The chain is built from TRBV24-1 and TRBJ1-5; 8 bases line up with TRBD1. The CDR3 has 16 residues. In germline, CDR1 is KGHDR, CDR2 SFDVKD. The V gene end was trimmed by 2 bases and the J gene end by 5 bases; junction bases not matched to a gene: 7. CDR3 in DNA: TGTGCCACCAGTGATTCGATGAAACAGGGGGATCAGCCCCAGCATTTT. Its translation is CATSDSMKQGDQPQHF.

The chain recombines TRBV7-9 with TRBJ2-7; TRBD1 matches 9 bases. Germline-derived CDR1 and CDR2 are SEHNR and FQNEAQ (reference sequence). Germline trimming cut 5 bases from V and 6 bases from J; bases unmatched to any gene: 11. This CDR3 has 15 amino acids. The CDR3 sequence: CASSAKQGAQSEQYF. The CDR3 DNA follows: TGTGCCAGCAGCGCAAAACAGGGGGCGCAATCCGAGCAGTACTTC.

V and J are TRBV4-2 and TRBJ1-3; tentative D call: TRBD1 (6 bases). The CDR3 spans 16 residues. The V gene lost 0 bases and the J gene lost 4 bases, with 13 bases spanning the gap. Germline V gene lookup returns CDR1 LGHNA and CDR2 YNFKEQ. CDR3 coding DNA: TGTGCCAGCAGCCAAGATTTTAGGACAGAAGGAAACACCATATATTTT. It specifies CASSQDFRTEGNTIYF.

The rearrangement joins TRBV15 to TRBJ1-1; 8 positions match TRBD1. Germline-derived CDR1 and CDR2 are LNHNV and YYDKDF (reference sequence). The V segment lost 4 bases and the J segment 4 bases; nucleotides outside the gene matches: 8. CDR3 size: 15 residues. The chain's CDR3 is CATSTRTGRATEAFF. In DNA form, the CDR3 reads TGTGCCACCAGCACACGGACAGGGAGGGCCACTGAAGCTTTCTTT.

This chain joins TRBV4-2 and TRBJ2-7; 7 bases agree with TRBD1. The germline CDR1 and CDR2 sequences are LGHNA and YNFKEQ. The CDR3 extends over 16 amino acids. V trimming: 4 bases; J trimming: 3 bases; junction bases outside the gene matches: 12. As DNA, the CDR3 is TGTGCCAGCAGCCCCAGCTTTGGGGACAGAGTCTACGAGCAGTACTTC. Its protein is CASSPSFGDRVYEQYF.

The chain is built from TRBV5-5 and TRBJ1-2; D call uncertain. Germline assignment: CDR1 SGHKS and CDR2 YYEKEE (reference sequence). V was clipped by 3 bases and J by 5 bases, with 8 bases between them. The CDR3 is made up of 12 amino acids. The CDR3: CASSSGVYGYTF. The CDR3 DNA sequence: TGTGCCAGCAGCTCGGGAGTGTATGGCTACACCTTC.

This clone showed up just a few times. CDR3 sequence (DNA): TGTGCCAGTAGTATTGAGCGGGGGGGCCGCGCCGGGGAGCTGTTTTTT. Protein product: CASSIERGGRAGELFF. This chain links TRBV19 with TRBJ2-2, with 10 bases fitting TRBD2. The CDR3 is 16 amino acids. V was pared by 3 bases and J by 6 bases, with 7 bases of the junction left unmatched. Germline CDR1 reads LNHDA; CDR2 reads SQIVND (reference sequence).

V is TRBV24-1 and J is TRBJ1-2; D call uncertain. The V end was cut by 4 bases, the J end by 4 bases, with 12 bases between. This CDR3 is 14 amino acids long. CDR1 is KGHDR and CDR2 is SFDVKD in the germline V gene. CDR3 DNA sequence: TGTGCCACCAGTGAATCGCGGGCAGGCTATGGCTACACCTTC. Translating gives CATSESRAGYGYTF.

The chain employs TRBV18 and TRBJ2-5, with 8 positions matching TRBD1. V shed 6 bases, J shed 4 bases, and the junction held 4 bases outside the gene matches. The germline CDR1 and CDR2 sequences are KGHSH and LQKENI. There are 13 residues in the CDR3. CDR3 amino acids: CASSGQGPETQYF. Here the CDR3 DNA reads TGTGCCAGCTCCGGACAGGGACCAGAGACCCAGTACTTC.

The chain couples TRBV11-2 to TRBJ2-5; tentatively, D is TRBD1 (5 bases). V lost 5 bases to trimming and J lost 2 bases, with 9 bases between them. The CDR3 consists of 13 residues. CDR1 and CDR2 from the germline V gene are SGHAT and FQNNGV. This CDR3 is CASSQGRQETQYF. The CDR3 DNA is TGTGCCAGCAGCCAGGGTCGTCAAGAGACCCAGTACTTC.

The rearrangement uses TRBV5-1 and TRBJ2-2, with D possibly being TRBD2 (6 bases). This CDR3 is built from 16 residues. V was cut by 0 bases and J by 1 base, with 10 bases left in between. Germline V gene sequence: CDR1 SGHRS, CDR2 YFSETQ. The CDR3 reads CASSLEGAGNTGELFF. For the CDR3, the DNA is TGCGCCAGCAGCTTGGAGGGAGCGGGGAACACCGGGGAGCTGTTTTTT.

This chain connects TRBV6-5 to TRBJ2-2, with TRBD1 identical over 10 bases. This CDR3 is built from 16 residues. Germline V gene data show CDR1 as MNHEY and CDR2 as SVGAGI. V dropped 0 bases and J dropped 7; count of bases not matched to a gene: 5. The CDR3 loop is CASSYSGTGVIGELFF. Here the CDR3 DNA reads TGTGCCAGCAGTTACTCAGGGACAGGGGTAATCGGGGAGCTGTTTTTT.

The chain couples TRBV6-1 to TRBJ2-5; 9 nucleotides match TRBD1. The CDR3 extends over 17 amino acids. The V gene end was trimmed by 3 bases and the J gene end by 0 bases; junction bases not matched to a gene: 8. From germline, CDR1 is MNHNS and CDR2 SASEGT. DNA for the CDR3: TGTGCCAGCAGTGACCGGGACAGGGCGGGGGACCAAGAGACCCAGTACTTC. Translation: CASSDRDRAGDQETQYF.

This clone has a count of ten or more. This rearrangement joins TRBV14 to TRBJ1-2; maybe TRBD1 (5 bases). CDR3 length: 12 residues. V was pared by 8 bases and J by 8 bases, with 15 bases between. Germline CDR1 SGHDN, CDR2 FVKESK. CDR3 in amino acids: CASGAGLGGYTF. The CDR3 coding sequence is TGTGCCAGCGGGGCAGGGCTGGGAGGCTACACCTTC.

The chain carries TRBV1 and TRBJ2-3; TRBD1, the D gene given by the table, was not confirmed from the DNA. TRBV1 is labeled a pseudogene. The CDR3 consists of 15 residues. CDR3 in amino acids: CTSSLTGQGTDTQYF. The CDR3 nucleotides read TGCACCAGCAGCCTTACGGGACAGGGAACAGATACGCAGTATTTT.